The table lists the clone carrying this TCR beta chain with a few counts. This sample stems from a study of patients and donors after allogeneic stem cell transplantation. This CDR3 region has 13 residues. V lost 6 bases and J lost 0, with 11 bases in between. Germline values: CDR1 DFQATT, CDR2 SNEGSKA (reference sequence). TCRdb reprocessed the RT-PCR reads with MiXCR, giving one entry per CDR3 protein. Altogether about 230,000 distinct CDR3 sequences are present, roughly an eighth being singletons, with the ten largest covering 9.5% to 13%. The material sequenced was blood, either unsorted or a sorted T cell fraction (not recorded which). This clonotype originated in a human donor who was either an allogeneic HSCT recipient or a stem cell or donor lymphocyte infusion donor (not recorded which). It is not recorded whose cells these are; they may come from a transplant donor. The V call is TRBV20-1, the J call TRBJ1-2; D perhaps matches TRBD1 (5 bases). Here the CDR3 reads CSARQYSNYGYTF. CDR3 DNA sequence: TGCAGTGCCAGACAGTACTCTAACTATGGCTACACCTTC.